This entry lists 3 T cell receptor beta chains sequenced from one sample in a study of blood T cell repertoires in COVID-19. Data came from immunoSEQ multiplex PCR; TCRdb stores just in-frame clones and leaves some out. Counted here are some 200,000 clones, approximately 80% occurring once; the ten biggest clones make up approximately 9%. Sequencing was carried out using peripheral blood. Receptor source: a woman in her fifties or sixties with active or convalescent COVID-19.

This rearrangement joins TRBV7-8 to TRBJ2-7, with 9 bases matching TRBD1. J lost 2 bases, V lost 2 bases, and 4 bases had no gene match. Per germline, CDR1 SGHVS and CDR2 FQNEAQ. This CDR3 contains 15 residues. The CDR3 loop is CASSLNRGPTYEQYF. DNA of the CDR3: TGTGCCAGCAGCTTAAACAGGGGGCCGACCTACGAGCAGTACTTC. Full variable domain (missing parts from reference TRBV7-8 and TRBJ2-7): GAGVSQSPRYKVAKRGQDVALRCDPISGHVSLFWYQQALGQGPEFLTYFQNEAQLDKSGLPSDRFFAERPEGSVSTLKIQRTQQEDSAVYLCASSLNRGPTYEQYFGPGTRLTVT.

V and J are TRBV30 and TRBJ2-2; TRBD1 matches 8 bases. This CDR3 contains 13 residues. Germline V gives CDR1 GTSNPN, CDR2 SVGIG (reference sequence). The junction had 2 bases not matched to a gene; V was cut back by 5 bases and J by 3 bases. In DNA form, the CDR3 reads TGTGCCTGGCGGACAGGGCACACCGGGGAGCTGTTTTTT. Protein: CAWRTGHTGELFF. Variable domain in full (rest from reference TRBV30 and TRBJ2-2): SQTIHQWPATLVQPVGSPLSLECTVEGTSNPNLYWYRQAAGRGLQLLFYSVGIGQISSEVPQNLSASRPQDRQFILSSKKLLLSDSGFYLCAWRTGHTGELFFGEGSRLTVL.

This chain uses TRBV7-8 with TRBJ1-1, with 11 bases that match TRBD1. Unmatched junction bases numbered 12, after V lost 1 base and J lost 5 bases. The CDR3 is made up of 18 amino acids. The germline V gene encodes CDR1 SGHVS and CDR2 FQNEAQ. Here the CDR3 DNA reads TGTGCCAGCAGCTTAGTTGGGACAGGGGGATCTCTTAGGACTGAAGCTTTCTTT. It yields the protein CASSLVGTGGSLRTEAFF.